The clone carrying this T cell receptor (beta chain) was seen repeatedly, ten times or more. Its antigen is currently unknown. This sample was taken from a study of molecular identifiers for immune sequencing clone quantification. Notes on the study in general: With a barcode shared among identical TCR molecules, highly expanded clone sizes could be underestimated.

TCRdb called the PCR reads again in MiXCR, with one record for every CDR3 protein. The sample lists 75,000 to 95,000 distinct CDR3 sequences, around 27% seen once, with 0.75% to 0.9% in the top ten. The sequenced sample was naive CD8+ T cells from blood, with Jurkat cell RNA spiked in. Subset denoted: FACS-sorted CD8+CD4-CCR7+CD45RA+ naive T cells. The sequence derives from a human donor in good health. Some libraries in this study had Jurkat cell RNA spiked in.

For the CDR3, the DNA is TGCGCCAGCAGCCAACTGGACGGTTCCGAGCAGTACTTC. It yields the protein CASSQLDGSEQYF. The rearrangement links TRBV4-3 to TRBJ2-7, with no clear D. V shed 2 bases and J shed 6 bases, with 11 bases lying between them. This CDR3 spans 13 amino acids. From germline, CDR1 is LGHNA and CDR2 YSLEER.